The 26 T cell receptor beta chains in this list originate from one sample, sequenced in a study of T-cell memory formation after mild COVID-19. TCRdb itself ran the 5' RACE reads through MiXCR, one entry per CDR3 protein. The sample includes about 340,000 distinct CDR3 sequences, over 10% seen only once; the top ten take roughly 23%. The sequenced sample was PBMCs or a T cell subset sorted from them (not recorded which). The source is a man aged 18 to 29 who had mild COVID-19 (a few samples of this study predate the infection). Cell type and time point are not known.

The genes are TRBV5-1 and TRBJ2-1; D uncertain. Per germline, CDR1 SGHRS and CDR2 YFSETQ. The CDR3 extends over 14 amino acids. Trimming removed 4 bases from V and 6 bases from J, with 14 bases in between. The CDR3 coding sequence is TGCGCCAGCAGCCCCCGAGGCGGCCCCAATGAGCAGTTCTTC. It specifies CASSPRGGPNEQFF.

This clonotype appeared a few times. The V and J genes are TRBV29-1 and TRBJ1-5; weak D call: TRBD1 (6 bases). Germline CDR1 reads SQVTM; CDR2 reads ANQGSEA. Trimming removed 7 bases at V and 7 bases at J, with 20 bases between. The CDR3 consists of 14 residues. This chain's CDR3 is CSAKLGGGGQPQHF. Written as DNA, the CDR3 is TGCAGCGCAAAACTTGGAGGGGGAGGCCAGCCCCAGCATTTT.

In this sample, this clonotype turned up many times. The chain recombines TRBV6-5 with TRBJ2-5; 11 positions match TRBD2. V dropped 3 bases and J dropped 2; count of bases not matched to a gene: 5. The CDR3 totals 16 residues. CDR1 is MNHEY, CDR2 SVGAGI, per germline. DNA of the CDR3: TGTGCCAGCAGTTATGGGGCTAGCGGGGGGCAAGAGACCCAGTACTTC. It yields the protein CASSYGASGGQETQYF.

A remark on this clonotype: A much larger clone is a single base away; this may be a read error. V and J are TRBV7-2 and TRBJ2-3; TRBD1 agrees at 7 bases. CDR1 SGHTA and CDR2 FQGNSA come from the germline V gene. V was pared by 7 bases and J by 1 base, with 2 bases of the junction left unmatched. The CDR3 covers 13 residues. CDR3: CASIQGGTDTQYF. CDR3 sequence (DNA): TGTGCCAGCATCCAGGGGGGCACAGATACGCAGTATTTT.

This chain connects TRBV2 to TRBJ1-2, with D hard to call. V was trimmed by 3 bases and J by 2 bases, leaving 10 bases between them. CDR1 and CDR2 (germline): SNHLY, FYNNEI. The CDR3 length is 14 residues. The CDR3 DNA reads TGTGCCAGCAGTGACAGAAGGCTGAACTATGGCTACACCTTC. Its protein is CASSDRRLNYGYTF.

The rearrangement joins TRBV10-3 to TRBJ1-6, with TRBD1 identical over 8 bases. J gave up 9 bases and V 2 bases, and 6 bases lay outside the gene matches. CDR1 and CDR2 from the germline V gene are ENHRY and SYGVKD. This CDR3 is 15 amino acids long. CDR3 in DNA: TGTGCCATCAGTGAGCCCGGCAGGGGGCTTTCACCCCTCCACTTT. This codes for CAISEPGRGLSPLHF.

This clonotype was seen a handful of times. This chain joins TRBV7-7 and TRBJ2-5; no clear D. This CDR3 has 13 amino acids. Trimming pared 5 bases from V and 5 bases from J, leaving 12 bases between. Germline V CDR1 and CDR2: SSHAT, FNYEAQ (reference sequence). In DNA form, the CDR3 reads TGTGCCAGCAGCCCAACGAGGTTGGAGACCCAGTACTTC. This codes for CASSPTRLETQYF.

The rearrangement links TRBV7-9 to TRBJ2-2, with D tentatively TRBD1 (6 bases). V shed 1 base and J shed 4 bases, with 7 bases lying between them. Germline V CDR1 and CDR2: SEHNR, FQNEAQ (reference sequence). The CDR3 runs to 14 residues. CDR3 amino acids: CASSLDRVTGELFF. DNA of the CDR3: TGTGCCAGCAGCTTAGACAGGGTCACCGGGGAGCTGTTTTTT.

The gene calls are TRBV9 and TRBJ2-5, with D tentatively TRBD2 (6 bases). Germline CDR1 reads SGDLS; CDR2 reads YYNGEE. The CDR3 runs to 14 residues. V lost 0 bases and J 4 bases, leaving 10 bases between the germline ends. As DNA, the CDR3 is TGTGCCAGCAGCGTAGACCCGGGAGCAGAGACCCAGTACTTC. Amino acids: CASSVDPGAETQYF.

The chain combines TRBV5-4 with TRBJ2-1, with a possible D match to TRBD1 (6 bases). The CDR3 runs to 13 residues. Trimming removed 0 bases at V and 6 bases at J, with 7 bases between. Germline assignment: CDR1 SGHNT and CDR2 YYREEE (reference sequence). The CDR3 region has the DNA TGTGCCAGCAGCTTGGTAGGGGGCAATGAGCAGTTCTTC. It translates to CASSLVGGNEQFF.

This clonotype was counted a few times. V is TRBV5-6 and J is TRBJ2-1; 7 bases align to TRBD2. Trimming at V came to 2 bases and at J to 14 bases, leaving 4 bases not matched to a gene. The CDR3 loop spans 11 amino acids. Germline V gene sequence: CDR1 SGHDT, CDR2 YYEEEE. CDR3 sequence: CASSFLGGEFF. CDR3 nucleotide sequence: TGTGCCAGCAGCTTCCTTGGGGGGGAGTTCTTC.

The rearrangement joins TRBV27 to TRBJ2-5; tentatively, D is TRBD2 (6 bases). The V end lost 1 base, the J end lost 5 bases, and 11 bases lay between the germline ends. Germline V gene sequence: CDR1 MNHEY, CDR2 SMNVEV (reference sequence). The CDR3 runs 14 residues. The CDR3 nucleotides are TGTGCCAGCAGTTTATGGGGGGATCTGGAGACCCAGTACTTC. This translates into CASSLWGDLETQYF.

This clonotype has more than one count but fewer than ten. The chain uses TRBV12-3 or TRBV12-4 and TRBJ1-3; D is uncertain. V was shortened by 5 bases and J by 0 bases, with 14 bases between the two germline ends. CDR3 size: 16 residues. In DNA form, the CDR3 reads TGTGCCAGCAGTCCACGGTCGGGAATCTCTGGAAACACCATATATTTT. It is translated as CASSPRSGISGNTIYF.

J is TRBJ2-5 and V is TRBV11-2, with D possibly matching TRBD1 (5 bases). CDR3 length: 14 residues. Germline CDR1 SGHAT, CDR2 FQNNGV. V lost 3 bases, J lost 5 bases, and 13 bases lay in between. CDR3 in amino acids: CASSLQGFSETQYF. In DNA form, the CDR3 reads TGTGCCAGCAGCTTGCAGGGATTCTCGGAGACCCAGTACTTC.

The chain carries TRBV2 and TRBJ1-4; D gene uncertain. The V and J ends lost 3 bases and 0 bases respectively, with 14 bases between them. CDR3 length equals 17 residues. Per germline, CDR1 SNHLY and CDR2 FYNNEI. The CDR3 here is CASSEGTLLSTNEKLFF. CDR3 sequence (DNA): TGTGCCAGCAGTGAGGGAACGCTTTTATCAACTAATGAAAAACTGTTTTTT.

This clonotype was observed a few times. The gene calls are TRBV12-3 or TRBV12-4 and TRBJ1-1; D is perhaps TRBD1 (5 bases). The V and J ends lost 7 bases and 3 bases respectively, with 18 bases between them. The CDR3 spans 15 residues. CDR3 loop: CASTKIREGDTEAFF. CDR3 bases: TGTGCCAGCACCAAAATCAGGGAAGGTGACACTGAAGCTTTCTTT.

There are many counts of this clonotype. V usage is TRBV5-1 and J usage is TRBJ2-5, with D uncertain. CDR1 is SGHRS and CDR2 is YFSETQ in the germline V gene. The CDR3 has 14 amino acids. V lost 0 bases to trimming and J lost 4 bases, with 10 bases between them. In DNA form, the CDR3 reads TGCGCCAGCAGCTTGGGTAGTAGTTCAGAGACCCAGTACTTC. Protein sequence: CASSLGSSSETQYF.

This rearrangement joins TRBV10-3 to TRBJ1-2; TRBD1 aligns across 7 bases. The germline gives CDR1 ENHRY, CDR2 SYGVKD. V was pared by 3 bases and J by 5 bases, with 3 bases of the junction left unmatched. The CDR3 has 13 amino acids. CDR3 in amino acids: CAISETGAYGYTF. The DNA of the CDR3 is TGTGCCATCAGTGAAACAGGGGCGTATGGCTACACCTTC.

Only a few counts were recorded for this clonotype. CDR3 coding DNA: TGTGCCAGCAGCCCCCGACAGGGGGCATATGGCTACACCTTC. Translating gives CASSPRQGAYGYTF. V and J are TRBV7-8 and TRBJ1-2, with 10 nucleotides matching TRBD1. Germline lookup yields CDR1 SGHVS and CDR2 FQNEAQ. The CDR3 runs to 14 residues. With V trimmed by 5 bases and J by 5 bases, 5 bases remained unmatched.

J is TRBJ1-6 and V is TRBV7-9, with D possibly matching TRBD1 (5 bases). Per the germline V gene, CDR1 is SEHNR and CDR2 is FQNEAQ (reference sequence). This CDR3 has 13 residues. V lost 6 bases, J lost 7 bases, and 10 bases lay in between. CDR3: CASSLEGNSPLHF. The CDR3 bases are TGTGCCAGCAGTCTAGAGGGGAATTCACCCCTCCACTTT.

This clonotype appeared a few times. The V gene is TRBV12-3 or TRBV12-4, the J gene TRBJ1-6; TRBD1 agrees at 9 bases. V trimming: 6 bases; J trimming: 0 bases; junction bases outside the gene matches: 12. This CDR3 is built from 19 residues. CDR3 DNA sequence: TGTGCCAGCAGCACCTACGGGACAGGGAGGAGCTCCTATAATTCACCCCTCCACTTT. Translating it yields CASSTYGTGRSSYNSPLHF.

This clonotype was seen a few times. J is TRBJ2-7 and V is TRBV5-5; 9 positions match TRBD1. Germline assignment: CDR1 SGHKS and CDR2 YYEKEE (reference sequence). The V and J ends lost 4 bases and 4 bases, in that order; junction bases with no gene match: 9. The CDR3 length is 15 residues. The chain's CDR3 is CASSRIGTGPYEQYV. The CDR3 nucleotides read TGTGCCAGCAGCCGTATAGGGACAGGGCCTTACGAGCAGTACGTC.

This clonotype was observed once. This sequence joins TRBV7-2 and TRBJ2-5; D remains unclear. CDR1 and CDR2 (germline): SGHTA, FQGNSA. The CDR3 has 18 amino acids. With 1 base removed from V and 1 base from J, the gap between germline ends came to 19 bases. The CDR3 sequence: CASSLGISTKGLQETQYF. CDR3 coding DNA: TGTGCCAGCAGCTTAGGAATCAGCACTAAAGGCCTCCAAGAGACCCAGTACTTC.

On this clonotype itself: Possible read error: a much larger clone is one base away. The genes are TRBV30 and TRBJ1-5; D call uncertain. Germline loops: CDR1 GTSNPN, CDR2 SVGIG (reference sequence). The CDR3 totals 13 residues. The chain's CDR3 is CAWSVAANQHQHF. CDR3 nucleotide sequence: TGTGCCTGGAGTGTGGCAGCTAATCAGCACCAGCATTTT.

This clonotype occurred a few times. The J gene is TRBJ2-7, the V gene TRBV3-1, with D uncertain. This CDR3 has 12 amino acids. V dropped 1 base and J dropped 3 bases, with 4 bases sitting between them. Germline CDR1 reads LGHDT; CDR2 reads YNNKEL (reference sequence). This chain's CDR3 is CASSQGFYEQYF. CDR3 coding DNA: TGTGCCAGCAGCCAAGGATTCTACGAGCAGTACTTC.

This clonotype was seen repeatedly, ten times or more. The chain is built from TRBV5-1 and TRBJ2-1; possible D gene TRBD2, 6 bases. CDR3 length: 14 residues. Trimming stripped 2 bases from V and 1 base from J, with 7 bases between. Germline CDR1 is SGHRS and CDR2 is YFSETQ. Written as DNA, the CDR3 is TGCGCCAGCAGCTTCGGAGGGTCCTACAATGAGCAGTTCTTC. It yields the protein CASSFGGSYNEQFF.